A single T cell receptor beta chain is shown here with its context. Its antigen remains unidentified. These data originate in a study of OX40 agonist ivuxolimab in advanced cancers. Study information: Dose-escalation patients had hepatocellular carcinoma, melanoma, renal cell or head and neck cancer. The group had a mean age of around 64 years, ranged from about 23 to 85, and was roughly 80% male. Findings and caveats of the study: Circulating CD4+ and CD8+ T cells showed clonal expansion by week 6 at 0.1 to 3.0 mg/kg.

Using immunoSEQ multiplex PCR, the repertoire was profiled, and TCRdb retains in-frame clones only, with some absent. The sample contains some 63,000 clones, approximately 94% of which appear only once. V shed 0 bases and J 2 bases; nucleotides not matched to a gene: 11. The CDR3 spans 19 residues. The germline V gene encodes CDR1 MNHEY and CDR2 SMNVEV (reference sequence). Any history of autoimmune disease or systemic immunosuppression disqualified patients. The receptor's source is an adult with an advanced solid tumor such as melanoma, head and neck, liver or kidney cancer. The sample was CD4+ or CD8+ T cells sorted from blood, taken in a trial of the OX40 agonist ivuxolimab. The chain carries TRBV27 and TRBJ2-2, with 8 bases that match TRBD1. DNA for the CDR3: TGTGCCAGCAGTTTATCCCCCCGACAGGGGACAGTCAACACCGGGGAGCTGTTTTTT. This gives the protein CASSLSPRQGTVNTGELFF.